This T cell receptor beta chain was identified during a study of T-cell reconstitution after alpha-beta-depleted transplantation in children. The TCRbeta library was prepared with unique molecular identifiers. MiXCR, applied by TCRdb to the PCR reads, yields one record per CDR3 protein. There are roughly 400,000 distinct CDR3 sequences in the sample; roughly 21% occur only once, and around 4% lies in the top ten. CDR3 size: 13 residues. Germline V gene lookup returns CDR1 SSHAT and CDR2 FNYEAQ (reference sequence). The V and J ends lost 5 bases and 2 bases respectively, with 9 bases between them. The sequence was obtained from a human donor who donated a stem cell graft to a child with acute myeloid leukemia. V gene TRBV7-7 combines with J gene TRBJ1-1; weak D call: TRBD1 (5 bases). The specimen comprised PBMCs from the stem cell graft donor, sampled from the stem cell graft. As DNA, the CDR3 is TGTGCCAGCAGCGCGGGACTCAACACTGAAGCTTTCTTT. Residues: CASSAGLNTEAFF. Full variable domain (outside the CDR3, taken from reference TRBV7-7 and TRBJ1-1): GAGVSQSPRYKVTKRGQDVTLRCDPISSHATLYWYQQALGQGPEFLTYFNYEAQPDKSGLPSDRFSAERPEGSISTLTIQRTEQRDSAMYRCASSAGLNTEAFFGQGTRLTVV.